A selection of T cell receptor beta chains follows, all from one sample in a study of control samples from healthy donors and cancer patients. Repertoires were generated with immunoSEQ multiplex PCR, while TCRdb's copy carries only in-frame clones and drops some. The sample consists of about 75,000 clones, 94% of them appearing once. The specimen was blood. All receptors derive from a woman in her thirties or forties in good health. The CDR3 runs from the conserved cysteine through the conserved F or W. The D gene is left open where the match is weak. Expanded clones get a size class; other rows say once, few or many, or leave the size out.

cdr3_nt	cdr3_aa	v_call	d_call	clone_size	j_call
TGTGCCAGCAGCGCACTAGACGGCTATCAGCCCCAGCATTTT	CASSALDGYQPQHF	TRBV2	-	-	TRBJ1-5
TGTGCCAGCAGCTCTGGCGGTCCGGGCAGCAATCAGCCCCAGCATTTT	CASSSGGPGSNQPQHF	TRBV9	-	-	TRBJ1-5
TGTGCCAGCAGGCTAAATGGCTACACCTTC	CASRLNGYTF	TRBV6-5	-	-	TRBJ1-2
TGTGCCAGCAGTTACTCACCCGACCAAGAGACCCAGTACTTC	CASSYSPDQETQYF	TRBV6-5	-	-	TRBJ2-5
TGTGCCAGCAGCTTGATGTGGGGGACCTACGAGCAGTACTTC	CASSLMWGTYEQYF	TRBV5-8	-	-	TRBJ2-7
TGTGCCAGCAGTTGGACAGATCATCAGCCCCAGCATTTT	CASSWTDHQPQHF	TRBV6-2/TRBV6-3	-	-	TRBJ1-5
TGTGCCAGCAGCTTGAGGGAGGGCCCCTACGAGCAGTACTTC	CASSLREGPYEQYF	TRBV5-4	TRBD2	-	TRBJ2-7
TGTGCCAGTAGATGGGGACCGAGTGAAGCTTTCTTT	CASRWGPSEAFF	TRBV19	-	-	TRBJ1-1
TGTGCCAGTAGTAATACTAGAGGGTTTTCTTACGAGCAGTACTTC	CASSNTRGFSYEQYF	TRBV19	-	-	TRBJ2-7
TGCGCCAGCAGCCAAGAGGCAGGCGGCAATCAGCCCCAGCATTTT	CASSQEAGGNQPQHF	TRBV4-3	-	-	TRBJ1-5
TGTGCCTGGAATGAGGTTAACACTGAAGCTTTCTTT	CAWNEVNTEAFF	TRBV30	-	-	TRBJ1-1
TGTGCCAGCAGCCAAGCCCTAGCCACCAGGGTCATTTTT	CASSQALATRVIF	TRBV14	-	-	TRBJ2-2
TGCGCCAGCAGCCAAGGGTCCCTAGCGGGAGCTTCGGGGAAAGAGACCCAGTACTTC	CASSQGSLAGASGKETQYF	TRBV4-1	TRBD2	once	TRBJ2-5
TGTGCCAGCAGCCTCGGAGGGATTAATTCACCCCTCCACTTT	CASSLGGINSPLHF	TRBV3-1/TRBV3-2	-	-	TRBJ1-6
TGTGCCAGCAGTCCGACAGTTAATCGGCCCCAGCATTTT	CASSPTVNRPQHF	TRBV2	-	-	TRBJ1-5
TGTGCCAGCAGCCAAGGAGAAGTCCGCAATGAGCAGTTCTTC	CASSQGEVRNEQFF	TRBV3-1/TRBV3-2	-	-	TRBJ2-1
TGTGCCAGCAGTTACAAGGGGACTGGTGGCTACACCTTC	CASSYKGTGGYTF	TRBV6-5	-	-	TRBJ1-2
TGCGCCAGCAGTAAGGTAACGGACTACGAGCAGTACTTC	CASSKVTDYEQYF	TRBV4-1	-	-	TRBJ2-7
TGTGCCAGCAGGGGGCAAAATCAGCCCCAGCATTTT	CASRGQNQPQHF	TRBV6-5	-	-	TRBJ1-5
TGTGCCAGCAGCTCCCCGGGACAGGGGGGAGAGACCCAGTACTTC	CASSSPGQGGETQYF	TRBV7-8	TRBD1	-	TRBJ2-5
TGTGCCACGGGGACAGGGGGCTACGAGCAGTACTTC	CATGTGGYEQYF	TRBV24-1	TRBD1	-	TRBJ2-7
TGTGCCAGCTCACCACTCGAGGGGGAGGGCCATGGGCAGTACTTC	CASSPLEGEGHGQYF	TRBV18	-	once	TRBJ2-7
TGCGCCAGCAGCCACCAGGGGGCGGCTAGCGGGGAGACCCAGTACTTC	CASSHQGAASGETQYF	TRBV4-1	-	once	TRBJ2-5
TGTGCCAGCAAGGACGGCTGGTCAGCGGATGAGCAGTTCTTC	CASKDGWSADEQFF	TRBV6-5	-	-	TRBJ2-1
TGTGCCAGCGCATCAACAGTGAACACCGGGGAGCTGTTTTTT	CASASTVNTGELFF	TRBV27	-	-	TRBJ2-2
TGCGCCAGCAGTGATGGATACGAGCAGTACTTC	CASSDGYEQYF	TRBV10-1	-	-	TRBJ2-7
TGTGCCAGCAGTGAACTGGCGGGGGGTGCACCAGATACGCAGTATTTT	CASSELAGGAPDTQYF	TRBV6-1	TRBD2	-	TRBJ2-3
TGTGCCAGCAGTGACACGGCAGGGGGAAACACCATATATTTT	CASSDTAGGNTIYF	TRBV2	-	-	TRBJ1-3
TGTGCCAGCAGCTTACCTCTTTTAGAGGGAAACTATGGCTACACCTTC	CASSLPLLEGNYGYTF	TRBV7-9	-	-	TRBJ1-2
TGTGCCAGCGGACTAGCGGGTCTCTCCTACGAGCAGTACTTC	CASGLAGLSYEQYF	TRBV28	TRBD2	-	TRBJ2-7
TGTGCCAGCAGCTTGACTAGTGCAAACAATGAGCAGTTCTTC	CASSLTSANNEQFF	TRBV6-5	-	-	TRBJ2-1
TGTGCCAGCAGTTACAACAGCAAACTTTACGAGCAGTACTTC	CASSYNSKLYEQYF	TRBV6-6	-	-	TRBJ2-7
TGTGCCAGCAGTGAAGGACAGGGGGCAGATACGCAGTATTTT	CASSEGQGADTQYF	TRBV6-4	TRBD1	-	TRBJ2-3
TGTGCCAGTAGTACCAGCTGGACAGGGGGCGATGGCTACACCTTC	CASSTSWTGGDGYTF	TRBV19	TRBD1	-	TRBJ1-2
TGTGCCAGCAGGGACAGGGCCTCGGGGACCGGGGAGCTGTTTTTT	CASRDRASGTGELFF	TRBV2	TRBD1	-	TRBJ2-2
TGTGCCAGCAGCCCGACAACCGGGACAGGGGGTGAAAAACTGTTTTTT	CASSPTTGTGGEKLFF	TRBV7-9	TRBD1	-	TRBJ1-4
TGCGCCAGCAGCGTACAGGGTCGGAATGAGCAGTTCTTC	CASSVQGRNEQFF	TRBV5-1	-	once	TRBJ2-1
TGTGCCAGCAGGCCGGGACAGTCTAATGAAAAACTGTTTTTT	CASRPGQSNEKLFF	TRBV27	TRBD1	-	TRBJ1-4
TGTGCCAGCAGCTTAGGAAGGGGGGGCGCCTACAATGAGCAGTTCTTC	CASSLGRGGAYNEQFF	TRBV7-3	-	-	TRBJ2-1
TGTGCTAGTGGTTTGCGTGGGAACCCGGGTGAAAAACTGTTTTTT	CASGLRGNPGEKLFF	TRBV12-5	-	-	TRBJ1-4
TGTGCCTGGGGGGGAAGCACAGATACGCAGTATTTT	CAWGGSTDTQYF	TRBV30	-	-	TRBJ2-3
TGTGCCAGCAGCTCCCCCGAAGTCAGCTCCTACGAGCAGTACTTC	CASSSPEVSSYEQYF	TRBV5-4	-	-	TRBJ2-7
TGCGCCAGCAGAGCGGCGACAGGGGGCGCCTATGGCTACACCTTC	CASRAATGGAYGYTF	TRBV4-3	TRBD1	-	TRBJ1-2
TGTGCCAGCAGTTGGCGAGGGGATATTACAGATACGCAGTATTTT	CASSWRGDITDTQYF	TRBV6-5	-	-	TRBJ2-3
TGTGCCAGCAGCTTAGGCGGCACAGGGTATGGCTACACCTTC	CASSLGGTGYGYTF	TRBV13	-	few	TRBJ1-2
TGTGCCAGCAGTTTCGCCCAGAACACCGGGGAGCTGTTTTTT	CASSFAQNTGELFF	TRBV27	-	-	TRBJ2-2
TGTGCCAGCAGCGTAGCCAGGGATGGCTACACCTTC	CASSVARDGYTF	TRBV9	-	-	TRBJ1-2
TGTGCCTGGAGTGAGAGCAATCAGCCCCAGCATTTT	CAWSESNQPQHF	TRBV30	-	-	TRBJ1-5
TGTGCCAGCACAATAGACGGGACATCTGGAAACACCATATATTTT	CASTIDGTSGNTIYF	TRBV2	-	-	TRBJ1-3
TGTGCCAGCTCACCACCGGGGGACACCGAAAAACTGTTTTTT	CASSPPGDTEKLFF	TRBV18	-	-	TRBJ1-4
TGTGCCAGCAGCCGGGACAGGGGAGCTTTCTTT	CASSRDRGAFF	TRBV12-3/TRBV12-4	TRBD1	-	TRBJ1-1
TGTGCCAGCAGCTTCACGGATAGCAATCAGCCCCAGCATTTT	CASSFTDSNQPQHF	TRBV7-9	-	-	TRBJ1-5
TGTGCCAGCAAGTTCGCTAGCAATCAGCCCCAGCATTTT	CASKFASNQPQHF	TRBV28	-	-	TRBJ1-5
TGTGCCAGCAGCTACGATCGGGGCACTGAAGCTTTCTTT	CASSYDRGTEAFF	TRBV7-2	-	-	TRBJ1-1
TGCGCCAGCAGTGAGTGGCAGGAAAAGGACGAGCAGTACTTC	CASSEWQEKDEQYF	TRBV10-2	-	-	TRBJ2-7
TGTGCCAGCAGCTTAACAGGGGACGCCTTCGGCTACACCTTC	CASSLTGDAFGYTF	TRBV2	TRBD1	-	TRBJ1-2
TGTGCCAGCAGTTTTAGCGCGTTAAGCGGGTCGCAGCAGTACTTC	CASSFSALSGSQQYF	TRBV6-2/TRBV6-3	-	few	TRBJ2-7
TGTGCCAGCAGCGTTAGCGGGGTCGATGAGCAGTTCTTC	CASSVSGVDEQFF	TRBV7-9	TRBD2	-	TRBJ2-1
TGTGCCAGTAGTAGGACCGGGGGGGTGGGTCAGCCCCAGCATTTT	CASSRTGGVGQPQHF	TRBV19	-	-	TRBJ1-5
TGTGCCAGCAGTCCGTCGGGGGAGCATGGCTACACCTTC	CASSPSGEHGYTF	TRBV6-5	-	-	TRBJ1-2